A single sample gave rise to the 18 T cell receptor beta chains below, sequenced in a study of cytomegalovirus exposure and HLA in healthy donors. PCR was performed using 60 Vbeta and 13 Jbeta primers. Clones were read by immunoSEQ multiplex PCR, and TCRdb kept only the in-frame ones, dropping some. The sample contains some 200,000 clones, under 85% of which appear only once. The specimen was PBMCs. The source is a man in his fifties in good health and CMV-seronegative.

This rearrangement joins TRBV6-1 to TRBJ1-1; D remains ambiguous. The germline CDR1 and CDR2 sequences are MNHNS and SASEGT. Trimming removed 6 bases at V and 6 bases at J, with 11 bases between. CDR3 length equals 12 residues. DNA of the CDR3: TGTGCCAGCAGCACCCGGGAGCCTGAAGCTTTCTTT. Protein product: CASSTREPEAFF.

This chain links TRBV4-1 with TRBJ2-5, with D uncertain. CDR3 length: 17 residues. The V gene's germline CDR1 is MGHRA and CDR2 YSYEKL. V lost 3 bases and J lost 3, with 20 bases in between. The CDR3 is CASSQEPGALAKETQYF. The CDR3 nucleotides read TGCGCCAGCAGCCAGGAGCCTGGAGCCTTAGCTAAAGAGACCCAGTACTTC.

This chain uses TRBV27 with TRBJ2-1; tentative D call: TRBD1 (7 bases). The germline V and J ends were trimmed by 2 bases and 9 bases, with 14 bases remaining between them. This CDR3 has 14 amino acids. CDR1 and CDR2 from the germline V gene are MNHEY and SMNVEV (reference sequence). Written as DNA, the CDR3 is TGTGCCAGCAGTTTACGTCAGGGGGGAGGTGAGCAGTTCTTC. Residues: CASSLRQGGGEQFF.

The V and J genes are TRBV27 and TRBJ2-3; D gene ambiguous. The CDR3 has 13 amino acids. The germline CDR1 and CDR2 sequences are MNHEY and SMNVEV (reference sequence). Trimming stripped 4 bases from V and 0 bases from J, with 5 bases between. The CDR3 spells CASSSSSTDTQYF. CDR3 coding DNA: TGTGCCAGCAGTTCCTCTAGCACAGATACGCAGTATTTT.

The J gene is TRBJ2-2, the V gene TRBV2, with 7 bases fitting TRBD1. This CDR3 spans 13 amino acids. The germline V gene encodes CDR1 SNHLY and CDR2 FYNNEI. CDR3 DNA: TGTCCTAGCCGGGACAGTCTCACCGGGGAGCTGTTTTTT. Translated, it gives CPSRDSLTGELFF.

The V call is TRBV27, the J call TRBJ2-1; TRBD2 aligns across 13 bases. The CDR3 loop spans 17 amino acids. Germline-derived CDR1 and CDR2 are MNHEY and SMNVEV (reference sequence). After removal of 4 bases from V and 6 bases from J, the junction contained 9 bases not matched to a gene. CDR3 in amino acids: CASSSWTSGSNINEQFF. The CDR3 region has the DNA TGTGCCAGCAGTTCGTGGACTAGCGGGAGTAATATCAATGAGCAGTTCTTC.

The V gene is TRBV7-3, the J gene TRBJ2-1; weak D call: TRBD2 (6 bases). Trimming shortened V by 1 base and J by 2 bases, and 12 bases separated the two germline ends. CDR3 length: 16 amino acids. Germline V CDR1 and CDR2: SGHTA, FQGTGA. CDR3 DNA: TGTGCCAGCAGCTTAAATTCACTAGCTACCTACAATGAGCAGTTCTTC. This sequence encodes CASSLNSLATYNEQFF.

The chain uses TRBV5-1 and TRBJ1-5; D gene uncertain. CDR1 and CDR2 from the germline V gene are SGHRS and YFSETQ. The CDR3 is made up of 16 amino acids. Trimming shortened V by 4 bases and J by 6 bases, and 20 bases separated the two germline ends. The CDR3 DNA reads as TGCGCCAGCAGCGTGGGCCCCTCTCAAGAGGGTCAGCCCCAGCATTTT. It specifies CASSVGPSQEGQPQHF.

This clone was counted between two and nine times. The chain is built from TRBV11-3 and TRBJ2-5; 12 bases match TRBD2. The J call is doubtful: the DNA matches TRBJ2-7 better. CDR1 SGHNT and CDR2 YENEEA come from the germline V gene. CDR3 length: 19 residues. This CDR3 is CASSLETGLAGPSSYEQYF. CDR3 bases: TGTGCCAGCAGCTTAGAAACGGGACTAGCGGGCCCTAGCTCCTACGAGCAGTACTTC.

The gene calls are TRBV28 and TRBJ2-2, with 7 positions matching TRBD1. Per germline, CDR1 MDHEN and CDR2 SYDVKM. The J segment lost 6 bases and the V segment lost 6 bases, leaving 4 bases of the junction unmatched. The length of the CDR3 is 13 residues. CDR3 sequence: CASRSQGAGELFF. In DNA, the CDR3 is TGTGCCAGCAGGTCGCAGGGGGCCGGGGAGCTGTTTTTT. The whole variable domain, filled in from reference TRBV28 and TRBJ2-2, reads DVKVTQSSRYLVKRTGEKVFLECVQDMDHENMFWYRQDPGLGLRLIYFSYDVKMKEKGDIPEGYSVSREKKERFSLILESASTNQTSMYLCASRSQGAGELFFGEGSRLTVL.

The CDR3 protein is CASSSGTGSGNTIYF. CDR3 sequence (DNA): TGCGCCAGCAGCTCCGGGACAGGGTCTGGAAACACCATATATTTT. J is TRBJ1-3 and V is TRBV5-1, with 9 bases identical to TRBD1. Germline trimming cut 3 bases from V and 1 base from J; bases unmatched to any gene: 2. Germline values: CDR1 SGHRS, CDR2 YFSETQ. This CDR3 is built from 15 residues. The variable domain in full, completed from reference TRBV5-1 and TRBJ1-3, reads KAGVTQTPRYLIKTRGQQVTLSCSPISGHRSVSWYQQTPGQGLQFLFEYFSETQRNKGNFPGRFSGRQFSNSRSEMNVSTLELGDSALYLCASSSGTGSGNTIYFGEGSWLTVV.

J is TRBJ2-1 and V is TRBV7-3; 8 bases fit TRBD2. The V gene's germline CDR1 is SGHTA and CDR2 FQGTGA. V shed 1 base and J 4 bases; nucleotides not matched to a gene: 3. The CDR3 is 15 residues long. The CDR3 DNA reads as TGTGCCAGCAGCTTAAGTACTAGCGGATACAATGAGCAGTTCTTC. This translates into CASSLSTSGYNEQFF.

V is TRBV18 and J is TRBJ1-1; D is perhaps TRBD1 (6 bases). This CDR3 has 13 residues. Germline assignment: CDR1 KGHSH and CDR2 LQKENI. The V gene lost 6 bases and the J gene lost 1 base, with 9 bases spanning the gap. CDR3 loop: CASSSTGNTEAFF. DNA for the CDR3: TGTGCCAGCTCCTCGACAGGGAACACTGAAGCTTTCTTT.

The V call is TRBV6-6, the J call TRBJ1-3; a possible D gene is TRBD1 (6 bases). Trimming stripped 4 bases from V and 1 base from J, with 11 bases between. The CDR3 is made up of 15 amino acids. Germline assignment: CDR1 MNHNY and CDR2 SVGAGI (reference sequence). The CDR3 sequence: CASSSRQASGNTIYF. DNA for the CDR3: TGTGCCAGCAGTTCAAGACAGGCATCTGGAAACACCATATATTTT.

The rearrangement joins TRBV9 to TRBJ1-2, with a tentative D call TRBD1 (5 bases). The germline CDR1 and CDR2 sequences are SGDLS and YYNGEE. Trimming took off 0 bases at V and 2 bases at J, with 8 bases between the two ends. CDR3 length: 14 amino acids. For the CDR3, the DNA is TGTGCCAGCAGCGTAGGGGGCCAGAACTATGGCTACACCTTC. It is translated as CASSVGGQNYGYTF.

This rearrangement joins TRBV25-1 to TRBJ2-1; TRBD2 aligns across 7 bases. Germline CDR1 MGHDK, CDR2 SYGVNS. Unmatched junction bases numbered 5, after V lost 3 bases and J lost 6 bases. CDR3 length equals 14 residues. In nucleotides, the CDR3 is TGTGCCAGCAGTGACGCGATAGCGGGCAATGAGCAGTTCTTC. Its protein product is CASSDAIAGNEQFF.

The V gene is TRBV5-1, the J gene TRBJ2-3; 7 bases match TRBD2. The CDR3 is 14 amino acids. Germline V gene sequence: CDR1 SGHRS, CDR2 YFSETQ. J gave up 7 bases and V 0 bases, and 5 bases lay outside the gene matches. In DNA form, the CDR3 reads TGCGCCAGCAGCTTGGGAGGGAGGGTGAATACGCAGTATTTT. It encodes CASSLGGRVNTQYF.

The genes are TRBV5-1 and TRBJ2-5, with 10 bases matching TRBD1. The ends lost 4 bases at V and 1 base at J; junction bases unmatched: 7. From germline, CDR1 is SGHRS and CDR2 YFSETQ. The CDR3 covers 16 residues. CDR3 residues: CASSLQTGGPQETQYF. The CDR3 DNA reads as TGCGCCAGCAGCCTCCAGACAGGGGGCCCCCAAGAGACCCAGTACTTC.